A selection of T cell receptor beta chains follows, all from one sample in a study of blood T cell repertoires in COVID-19. Profiling relied on immunoSEQ multiplex PCR, and the TCRdb table lists in-frame clones only, not all of them. The data hold approximately 430,000 clones, with 86% observed a single time. Sequencing was performed on peripheral blood. The receptors originated from a woman between 25 and 40 years old with active or convalescent COVID-19. The conserved cysteine and the conserved F or W are not part of the CDR3 here. Fields, in order: V gene, CDR3 protein.

V gene: TRBV6-5
CDR3 protein: ASSLGGWQSEAF

V gene: TRBV5-1
CDR3 protein: ASSPGGRTNEKLF

V gene: TRBV5-1
CDR3 protein: ASSLTGGPNEQF

V gene: TRBV18
CDR3 protein: ASSPSGEVKNIQY

V gene: TRBV2
CDR3 protein: ASSVTTNEKLF

V gene: TRBV5-5
CDR3 protein: ASSLDTSSGNTIY

V gene: TRBV7-9
CDR3 protein: ASSFQQLEHGELF

V gene: TRBV2
CDR3 protein: ASSGGQGPPDTEAF

V gene: TRBV10-3
CDR3 protein: AITGTGTADTQY

V gene: TRBV25-1
CDR3 protein: ASRDRADSPLH

V gene: TRBV6-4
CDR3 protein: ASSKTGDRDQPQH

V gene: TRBV7-2
CDR3 protein: ASSSLAGGNEQF

V gene: TRBV4-1
CDR3 protein: ASSQVGGASGYT

V gene: TRBV5-1
CDR3 protein: ASSLGAGTASTDTQY

V gene: TRBV7-2
CDR3 protein: ASSKGLVSYEQY